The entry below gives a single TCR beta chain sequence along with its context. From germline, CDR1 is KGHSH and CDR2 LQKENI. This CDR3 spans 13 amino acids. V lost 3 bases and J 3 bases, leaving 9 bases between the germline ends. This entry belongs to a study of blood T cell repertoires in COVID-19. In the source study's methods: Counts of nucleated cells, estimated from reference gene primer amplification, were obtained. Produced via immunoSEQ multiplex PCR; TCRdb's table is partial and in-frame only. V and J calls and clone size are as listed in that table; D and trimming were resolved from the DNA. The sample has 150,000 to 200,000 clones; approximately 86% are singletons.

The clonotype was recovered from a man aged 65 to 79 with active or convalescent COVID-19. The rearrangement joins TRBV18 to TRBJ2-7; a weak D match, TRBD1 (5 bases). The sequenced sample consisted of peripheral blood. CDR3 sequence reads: CASSPTEIYEQYF. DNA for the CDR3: TGTGCCAGCTCACCGACAGAGATCTACGAGCAGTACTTC.